The source of this T cell receptor (beta chain) is a study of blood T cell repertoires in COVID-19. About the study: Spain, Italy and the United States supplied samples that represented acute and convalescent COVID-19. Nucleic acid was either cDNA or gDNA, and it came from T cells, B-cell-depleted T cells, or PBMCs.

Germline CDR1 reads SGHAT; CDR2 reads FQNNGV. The ends lost 4 bases at V and 2 bases at J; junction bases unmatched: 11. CDR3 size: 18 residues. Authors' methods: Estimates of nucleated cell counts were drawn from the amplification of reference gene primers. Repertoires were generated with immunoSEQ multiplex PCR, while TCRdb's copy carries only in-frame clones and drops some. V and J calls and clone size are those listed in that table; D and trimming were worked out from the DNA. The sample holds roughly 180,000 clones, approximately 79% seen once. The origin of this receptor is a woman in her sixties or seventies with COVID-19, enrolled during active disease. Sequencing input: peripheral blood. This sequence joins TRBV11-2 and TRBJ1-2; 12 bases fit TRBD1. This CDR3 reads CASSSAMGTGGGNYGYTF. In DNA form, the CDR3 reads TGTGCCAGCAGCTCAGCCATGGGGACAGGGGGCGGGAACTATGGCTACACCTTC.